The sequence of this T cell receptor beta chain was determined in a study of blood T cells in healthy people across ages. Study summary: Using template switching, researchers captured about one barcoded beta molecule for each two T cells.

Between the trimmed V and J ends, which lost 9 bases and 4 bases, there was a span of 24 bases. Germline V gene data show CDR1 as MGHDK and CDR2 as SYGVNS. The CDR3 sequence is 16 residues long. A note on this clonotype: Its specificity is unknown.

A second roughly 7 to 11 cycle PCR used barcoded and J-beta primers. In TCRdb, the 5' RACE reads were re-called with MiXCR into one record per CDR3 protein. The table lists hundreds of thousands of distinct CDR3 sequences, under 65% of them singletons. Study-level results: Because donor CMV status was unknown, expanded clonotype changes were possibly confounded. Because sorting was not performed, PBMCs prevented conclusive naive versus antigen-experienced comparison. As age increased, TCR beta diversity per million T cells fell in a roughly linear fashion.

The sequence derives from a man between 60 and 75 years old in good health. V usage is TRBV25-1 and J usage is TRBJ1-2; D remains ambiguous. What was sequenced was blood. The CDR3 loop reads CASGSGPPTGIYGYTF. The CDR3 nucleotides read TGTGCCAGTGGGTCTGGTCCCCCAACTGGAATCTATGGCTACACCTTC.